This section outlines one TCR beta chain sequence together with its context. This sample was included in a study of a mutant IDH1 vaccine in newly diagnosed glioma. This table comes from immunoSEQ multiplex PCR, and its TCRdb copy is limited to in-frame clones, with some not included. The data show some 70,000 clones, about four fifths seen once. The germline V gene has CDR1 SGHRS and CDR2 YFSETQ. Trimming stripped 4 bases from V and 1 base from J, with 17 bases between. This CDR3 is 16 amino acids long. Time point given: baseline, week 1 (first vaccination visit). The treatment here: pre-vaccination baseline after standard-of-care therapy.

This sequence joins TRBV5-1 and TRBJ2-5, with D possibly TRBD2 on 5 matching bases. The receptor was derived from a man aged 45 to 65 with glioma. The specimen comprised PBMCs, sampled from a glioma patient treated with radiotherapy, temozolomide or both. Here the CDR3 reads CASSASPRGPQETQYF. CDR3 nucleotides: TGCGCCAGCAGCGCAAGTCCCCGAGGGCCCCAAGAGACCCAGTACTTC.